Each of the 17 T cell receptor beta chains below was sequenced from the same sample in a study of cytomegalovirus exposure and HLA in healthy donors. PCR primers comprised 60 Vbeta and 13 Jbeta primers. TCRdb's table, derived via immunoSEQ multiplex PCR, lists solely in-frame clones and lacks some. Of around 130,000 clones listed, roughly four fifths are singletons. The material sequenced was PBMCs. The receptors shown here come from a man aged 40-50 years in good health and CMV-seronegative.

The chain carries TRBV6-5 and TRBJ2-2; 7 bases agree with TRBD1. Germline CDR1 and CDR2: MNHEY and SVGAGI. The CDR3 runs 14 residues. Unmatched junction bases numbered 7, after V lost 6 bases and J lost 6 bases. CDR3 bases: TGTGCCAGCAGGTCAGGGACAGCCCCCGGGGAGCTGTTTTTT. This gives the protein CASRSGTAPGELFF.

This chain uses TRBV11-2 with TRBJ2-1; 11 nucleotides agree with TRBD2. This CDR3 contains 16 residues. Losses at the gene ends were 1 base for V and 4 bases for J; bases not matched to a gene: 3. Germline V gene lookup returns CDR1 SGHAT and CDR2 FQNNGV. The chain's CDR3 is CASSLALAGGYNEQFF. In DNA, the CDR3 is TGTGCCAGCAGCTTAGCTTTAGCGGGGGGGTACAATGAGCAGTTCTTC.

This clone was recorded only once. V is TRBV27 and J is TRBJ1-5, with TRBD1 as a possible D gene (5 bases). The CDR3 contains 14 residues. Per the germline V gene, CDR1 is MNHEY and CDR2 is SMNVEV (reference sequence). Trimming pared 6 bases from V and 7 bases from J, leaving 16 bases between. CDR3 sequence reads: CASSGGAGEQPQHF. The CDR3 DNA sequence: TGTGCCAGCAGCGGCGGGGCAGGAGAGCAGCCCCAGCATTTT.

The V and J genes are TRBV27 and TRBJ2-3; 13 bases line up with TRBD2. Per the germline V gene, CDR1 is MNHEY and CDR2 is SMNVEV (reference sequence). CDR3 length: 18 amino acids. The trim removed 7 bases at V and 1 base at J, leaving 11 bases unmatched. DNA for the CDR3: TGTGCCAGCAAGCCCGATGGACTAGCGGGAGTTGGCACAGATACGCAGTATTTT. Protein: CASKPDGLAGVGTDTQYF.

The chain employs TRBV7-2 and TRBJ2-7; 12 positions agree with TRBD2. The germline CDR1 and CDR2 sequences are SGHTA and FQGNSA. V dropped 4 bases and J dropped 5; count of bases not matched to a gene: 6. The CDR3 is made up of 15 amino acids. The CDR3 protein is CASSSSSGGAHEQYF. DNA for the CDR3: TGTGCCAGCAGCTCCTCTAGCGGGGGGGCTCACGAGCAGTACTTC.

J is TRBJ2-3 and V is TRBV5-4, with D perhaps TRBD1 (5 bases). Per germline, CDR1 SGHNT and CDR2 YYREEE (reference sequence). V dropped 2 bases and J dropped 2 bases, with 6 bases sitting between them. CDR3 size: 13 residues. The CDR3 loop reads CASSFRATDTQYF. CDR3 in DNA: TGTGCCAGCAGCTTCAGGGCCACAGATACGCAGTATTTT. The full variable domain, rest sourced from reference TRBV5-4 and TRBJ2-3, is ETGVTQSPTHLIKTRGQQVTLRCSSQSGHNTVSWYQQALGQGPQFIFQYYREEENGRGNFPPRFSGLQFPNYSSELNVNALELDDSALYLCASSFRATDTQYFGPGTRLTVL.

CDR3 sequence (DNA): TGTGCCAGCATTGAGGACAGGATGAGAGAGACCCAGTACTTC. Its protein product is CASIEDRMRETQYF. This chain uses TRBV2 with TRBJ2-5; 7 bases line up with TRBD1. Germline CDR1 and CDR2: SNHLY and FYNNEI. Germline trimming cut 7 bases from V and 4 bases from J; bases unmatched to any gene: 9. CDR3 length: 14 amino acids.

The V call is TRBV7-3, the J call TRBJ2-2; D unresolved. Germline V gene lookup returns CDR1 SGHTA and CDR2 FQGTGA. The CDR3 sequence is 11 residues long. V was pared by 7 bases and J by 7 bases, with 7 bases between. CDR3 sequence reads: CASNKSGELFF. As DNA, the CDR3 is TGTGCCAGCAATAAGAGCGGGGAGCTGTTTTTT.

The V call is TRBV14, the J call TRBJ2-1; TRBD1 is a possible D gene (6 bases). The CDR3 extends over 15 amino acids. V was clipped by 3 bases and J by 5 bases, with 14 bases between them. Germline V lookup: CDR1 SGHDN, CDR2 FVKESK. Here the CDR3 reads CASSQGRTVNNEQFF. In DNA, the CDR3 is TGTGCCAGCAGCCAGGGACGGACAGTAAACAATGAGCAGTTCTTC.

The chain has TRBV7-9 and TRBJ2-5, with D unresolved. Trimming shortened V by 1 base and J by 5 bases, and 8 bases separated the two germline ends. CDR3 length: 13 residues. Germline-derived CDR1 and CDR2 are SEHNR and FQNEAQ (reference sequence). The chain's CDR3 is CASSLVERETQYF. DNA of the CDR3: TGTGCCAGCAGCTTAGTGGAGAGGGAGACCCAGTACTTC.

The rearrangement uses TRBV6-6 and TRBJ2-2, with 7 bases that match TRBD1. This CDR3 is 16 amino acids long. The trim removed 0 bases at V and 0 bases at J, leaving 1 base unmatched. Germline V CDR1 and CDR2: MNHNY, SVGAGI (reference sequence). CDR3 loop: CASSYSTGSNTGELFF. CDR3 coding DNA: TGTGCCAGCAGTTACTCGACAGGGTCGAACACCGGGGAGCTGTTTTTT.

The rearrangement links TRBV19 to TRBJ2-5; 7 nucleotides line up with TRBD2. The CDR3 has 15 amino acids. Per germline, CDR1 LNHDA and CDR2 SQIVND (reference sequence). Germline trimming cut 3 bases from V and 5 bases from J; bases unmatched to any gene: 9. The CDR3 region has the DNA TGTGCCAGTAGTATTGGGCTAGGGCGGGAGGAGACCCAGTACTTC. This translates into CASSIGLGREETQYF.

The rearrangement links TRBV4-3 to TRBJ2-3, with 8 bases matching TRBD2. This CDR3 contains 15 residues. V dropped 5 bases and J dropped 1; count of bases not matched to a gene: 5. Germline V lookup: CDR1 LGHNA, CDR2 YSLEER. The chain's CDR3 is CASSSRAGGTDTQYF. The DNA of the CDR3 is TGCGCCAGCAGCTCCCGAGCGGGAGGCACAGATACGCAGTATTTT.

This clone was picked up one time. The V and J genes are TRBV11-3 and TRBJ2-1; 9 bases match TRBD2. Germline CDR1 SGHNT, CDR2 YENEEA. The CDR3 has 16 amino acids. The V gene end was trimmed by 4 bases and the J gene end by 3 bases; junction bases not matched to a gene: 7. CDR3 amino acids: CASSSGGRGGYNEQFF. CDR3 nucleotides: TGTGCCAGCAGCTCCGGCGGGAGGGGAGGCTACAATGAGCAGTTCTTC.

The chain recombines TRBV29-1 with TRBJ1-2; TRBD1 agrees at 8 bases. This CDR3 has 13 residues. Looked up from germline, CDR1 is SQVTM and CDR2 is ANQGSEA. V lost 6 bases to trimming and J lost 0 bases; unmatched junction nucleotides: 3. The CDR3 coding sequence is TGCAGCGTGACAGGGGCCTCTAACTATGGCTACACCTTC. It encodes CSVTGASNYGYTF.

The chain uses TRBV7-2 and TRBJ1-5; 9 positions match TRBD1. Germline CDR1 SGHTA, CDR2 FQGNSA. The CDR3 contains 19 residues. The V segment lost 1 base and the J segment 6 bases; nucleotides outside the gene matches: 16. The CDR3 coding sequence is TGTGCCAGCAGCTTAGAGTCCCCCGGGGCGGACAGGGGCCGTCAGCCCCAGCATTTT. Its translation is CASSLESPGADRGRQPQHF.

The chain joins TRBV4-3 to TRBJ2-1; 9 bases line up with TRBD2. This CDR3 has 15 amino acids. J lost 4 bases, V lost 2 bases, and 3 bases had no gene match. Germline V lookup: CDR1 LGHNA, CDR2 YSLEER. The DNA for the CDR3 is TGCGCCAGCAGCCAATCGACTAGCGGATACAATGAGCAGTTCTTC. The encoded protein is CASSQSTSGYNEQFF.